This entry describes one T cell receptor (beta chain). The specificity of this receptor is unknown. Per-base quality was not reported, and no clone a single base away is much larger than it. Instrument on record: Illumina NovaSeq 6000. cDNA libraries for TCRalpha and TCRbeta were prepared by 5'RACE using constant-segment primers, with sample barcodes and unique molecular identifiers added. RNA was extracted from every sample with Trizol reagent. Library amplification was performed in two PCR steps, and a second sample barcode and Illumina TruSeq adapters were introduced in the second step. The libraries were sequenced on an Illumina NovaSeq using 2 x 150 bp paired-end reads. The original pipeline was this. Reads were demultiplexed and collapsed into UMI-guided consensus sequences with migec v1.2.7. With mixcr v2.1.11, UMI consensuses were aligned to TRA and TRB V and J templates and assembled into clonotypes. A clonotype was counted as expanded or contracted only when both edgeR and NoisET called the clonotype significant, with the noise models trained on biological replicates. edgeR calls used a false discovery rate-adjusted p below 0.01 and a log2 fold-change threshold of 1. PCA with hierarchical clustering of max-normalized trajectories of the 1000 most abundant clonotypes was used as exploratory dynamics analysis. The CD4 or CD8 phenotype of responding clones was assigned using the separately sequenced CD4+ and CD8+ repertoires. The public reads were run again by TCRdb, first through fastp at Q25 and then through MiXCR, and only productive beta chains were kept. When rows share a CDR3 protein, they turn into one entry using the most common DNA and genes. These V and J calls originate from TCRdb's pipeline instead of the authors' own analysis. The sample table shows about 320,000 distinct CDR3 sequences, and roughly an eighth are seen once. Clones ranked in the top ten supply roughly a fifth of the sample.

These data belong to a study of T-cell memory formation after mild COVID-19 (dated by TCRdb to about 2021). Regarding the research as a whole: Most TCR sequence clusters were specific to one of the two donors. In a couple of donors, T-cell clones that expanded and contracted after mild COVID-19 were tracked by sequencing TCRalpha and TCRbeta repertoires over time. Two young, previously healthy adult volunteers, one female and one male, were included in the cohort.

Beyond this particular receptor, the publication reports: The study covered only a couple of mild cases, and larger cohorts including severe cases with pre-infection samples were considered necessary. The detection of some responding clones in pre-infection memory suggests that pre-existing cross-reactive memory T cells joined the SARS-CoV-2 response. From day 15 to 85, contracting clones showed balanced CD4/CD8 phenotypes, whereas a second wave of clones that expanded from day 15 to 37 leaned towards CD4+. Contracting CD4+ clones were found mainly in CM and EM memory subsets, while CD8+ clones were enriched in EMRA. The second-wave clones that peaked on day 37 were not confirmed to be SARS-CoV-2 specific.

Ficoll-Paque density gradient centrifugation was the method used to isolate PBMCs. Sequences were obtained from PBMCs or a T cell subset sorted from them (not recorded which). The clonotype comes from a man between 18 and 35 years old who had mild COVID-19 (a few samples of this study predate the infection). The sample titles of this study are shuffled in the database, so cell type and time point are left out; the donor was told from shared clones.

The CDR3 reads as follows: CASSQFPLGEQYV. The sequence in DNA is TGCGCCAGCAGCCAATTCCCCCTTGGCGAGCAGTACGTC. The V and J genes are TRBV4-1 and TRBJ2-7, with the D gene not clear enough to name. The CDR3, from cysteine to valine, totals 13 residues. CDR3 DNA only is kept here, 39 bases in frame from base 1. Deletion took 2 bases off V and 6 bases off J, with a span of 11 bases between the germline ends. The germline V gene sets CDR1 to MGHRA and CDR2 to YSYEKL.